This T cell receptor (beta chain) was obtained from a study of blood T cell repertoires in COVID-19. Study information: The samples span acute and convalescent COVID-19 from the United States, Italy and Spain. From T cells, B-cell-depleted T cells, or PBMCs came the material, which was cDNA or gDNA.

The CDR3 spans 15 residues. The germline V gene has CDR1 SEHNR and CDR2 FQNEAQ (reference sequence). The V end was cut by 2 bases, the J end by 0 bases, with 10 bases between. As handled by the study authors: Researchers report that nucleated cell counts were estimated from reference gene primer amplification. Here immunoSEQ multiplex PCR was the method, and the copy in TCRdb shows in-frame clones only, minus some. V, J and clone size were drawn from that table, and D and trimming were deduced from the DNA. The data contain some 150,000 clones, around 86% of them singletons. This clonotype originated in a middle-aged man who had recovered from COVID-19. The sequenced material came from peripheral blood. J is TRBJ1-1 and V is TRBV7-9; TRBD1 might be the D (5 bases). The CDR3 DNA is TGTGCCAGCAGCTTACCCCAGACAGTGAACACTGAAGCTTTCTTT. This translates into CASSLPQTVNTEAFF.